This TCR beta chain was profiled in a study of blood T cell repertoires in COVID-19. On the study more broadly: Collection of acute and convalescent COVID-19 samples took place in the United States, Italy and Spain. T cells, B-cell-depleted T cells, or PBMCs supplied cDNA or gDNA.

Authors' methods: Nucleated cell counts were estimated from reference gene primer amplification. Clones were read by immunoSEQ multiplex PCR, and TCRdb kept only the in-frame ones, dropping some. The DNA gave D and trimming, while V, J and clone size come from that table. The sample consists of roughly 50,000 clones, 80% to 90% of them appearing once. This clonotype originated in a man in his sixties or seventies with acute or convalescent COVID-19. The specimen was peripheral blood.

The CDR3 reads CASSYSGLAGGPRVMGNEQFF. The CDR3 DNA follows: TGTGCCAGCAGTTACTCGGGACTAGCGGGAGGGCCTAGGGTTATGGGGAATGAGCAGTTCTTC. The chain carries TRBV6-2 or TRBV6-3 and TRBJ2-1; 16 nucleotides agree with TRBD2. CDR1 MNHEY and CDR2 SVGEGT come from the germline V gene. J was trimmed by 7 bases and V by 0 bases; bases with no gene match: 15. CDR3 length: 21 residues.